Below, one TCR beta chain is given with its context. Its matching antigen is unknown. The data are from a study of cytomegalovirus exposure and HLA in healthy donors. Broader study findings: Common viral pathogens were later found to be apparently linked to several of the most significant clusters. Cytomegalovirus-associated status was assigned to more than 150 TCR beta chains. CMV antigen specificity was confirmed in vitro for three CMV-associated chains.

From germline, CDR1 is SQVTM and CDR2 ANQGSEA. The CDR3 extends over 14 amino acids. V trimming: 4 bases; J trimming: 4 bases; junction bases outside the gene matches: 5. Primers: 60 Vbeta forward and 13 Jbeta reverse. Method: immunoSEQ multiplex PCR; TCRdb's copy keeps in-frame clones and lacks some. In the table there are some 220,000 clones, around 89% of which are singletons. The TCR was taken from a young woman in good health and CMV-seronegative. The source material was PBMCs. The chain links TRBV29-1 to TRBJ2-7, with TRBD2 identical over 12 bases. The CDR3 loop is CSVGETSGRYEQYF. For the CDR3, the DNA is TGCAGCGTTGGAGAGACTAGCGGGAGATACGAGCAGTACTTC.